This record concerns one TCR beta chain sequence. Its target is not known. TCRdb redid the calling of the 5' RACE reads with MiXCR, one entry per CDR3 protein. The sample records fewer than 900,000 distinct CDR3 sequences, 15% to 20% being singletons. This record belongs to a study of identical twins. General study results and limits: One should note that invariant MAIT and iNKT cells could partly confound zero-insertion analyses.

CDR3 length equals 15 residues. Deletions cut 6 bases from V and 5 bases from J, with 23 bases between. Germline V gene lookup returns CDR1 GTSNPN and CDR2 SVGIG (reference sequence). These data are also associated with another study on T cells expressing NK-cell markers.

This chain connects TRBV30 to TRBJ2-7, with D possibly being TRBD2 (6 bases). This clonotype originated in a woman aged 18-29 years in good health. Sequenced input: PBMCs. Here the CDR3 DNA reads TGTGCCTGCGGGATTGCGGCAGGGAGGTTAAACGAGCAGTACTTC. Protein: CACGIAAGRLNEQYF. Complete variable domain (other parts from reference TRBV30 and TRBJ2-7): SQTIHQWPATLVQPVGSPLSLECTVEGTSNPNLYWYRQAAGRGLQLLFYSVGIGQISSEVPQNLSASRPQDRQFILSSKKLLLSDSGFYLCACGIAAGRLNEQYFGPGTRLTVT.